This TCR beta chain was obtained from a study of glioma-infiltrating T cells after dendritic cell vaccination. Across the study: Dendritic cells derived from monocytes and pulsed with autologous tumor lysate formed the vaccine.

On this clone itself: Its antigen is not identified.

Only in-frame clones appear in the TCRdb table, and some are missing; sequencing was by immunoSEQ multiplex PCR. The repertoire holds 85,000 to 110,000 clones, with about four fifths as singletons. This CDR3 is built from 14 residues. Germline trimming cut 7 bases from V and 1 base from J; bases unmatched to any gene: 6. Germline lookup yields CDR1 SGHAT and CDR2 FQNNGV. Notes on the study in general: Longer survival after dendritic cell vaccination followed higher pretreatment TIL content.

Sequencing used blood, obtained before dendritic cell vaccination. The chain combines TRBV11-2 with TRBJ2-5; TRBD1 aligns across 7 bases. The source of this sequence is a human donor with glioblastoma. CDR3 in DNA: TGTGCCAGCACCAAGGGGGCCCTCCAAGAGACCCAGTACTTC. Amino acids: CASTKGALQETQYF.